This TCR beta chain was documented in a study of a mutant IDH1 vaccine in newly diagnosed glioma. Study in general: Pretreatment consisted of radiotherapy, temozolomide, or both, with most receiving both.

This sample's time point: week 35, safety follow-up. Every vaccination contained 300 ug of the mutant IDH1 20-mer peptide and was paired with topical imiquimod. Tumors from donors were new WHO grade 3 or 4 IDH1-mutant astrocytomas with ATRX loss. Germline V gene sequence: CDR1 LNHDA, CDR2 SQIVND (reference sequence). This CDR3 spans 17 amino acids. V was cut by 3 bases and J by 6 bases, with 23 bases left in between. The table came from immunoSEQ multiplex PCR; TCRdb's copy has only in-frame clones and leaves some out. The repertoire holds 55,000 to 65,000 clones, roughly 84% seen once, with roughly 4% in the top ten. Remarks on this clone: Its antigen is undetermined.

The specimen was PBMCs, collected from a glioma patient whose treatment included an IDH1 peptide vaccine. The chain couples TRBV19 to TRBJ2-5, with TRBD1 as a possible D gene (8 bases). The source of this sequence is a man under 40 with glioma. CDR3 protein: CASSIIPIHRGGQTQYF. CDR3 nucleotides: TGTGCCAGTAGTATTATTCCGATTCACAGGGGGGGGCAGACCCAGTACTTC.